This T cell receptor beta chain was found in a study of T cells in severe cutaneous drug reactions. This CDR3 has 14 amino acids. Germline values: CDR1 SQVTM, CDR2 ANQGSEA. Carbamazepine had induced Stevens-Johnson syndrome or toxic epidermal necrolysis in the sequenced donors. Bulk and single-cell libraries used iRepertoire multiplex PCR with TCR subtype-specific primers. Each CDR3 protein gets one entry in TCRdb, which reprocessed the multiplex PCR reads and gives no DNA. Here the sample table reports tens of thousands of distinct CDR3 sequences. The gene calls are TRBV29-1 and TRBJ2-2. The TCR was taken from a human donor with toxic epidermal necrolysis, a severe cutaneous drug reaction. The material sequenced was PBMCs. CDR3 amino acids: CSVLGDLNTGELFF.